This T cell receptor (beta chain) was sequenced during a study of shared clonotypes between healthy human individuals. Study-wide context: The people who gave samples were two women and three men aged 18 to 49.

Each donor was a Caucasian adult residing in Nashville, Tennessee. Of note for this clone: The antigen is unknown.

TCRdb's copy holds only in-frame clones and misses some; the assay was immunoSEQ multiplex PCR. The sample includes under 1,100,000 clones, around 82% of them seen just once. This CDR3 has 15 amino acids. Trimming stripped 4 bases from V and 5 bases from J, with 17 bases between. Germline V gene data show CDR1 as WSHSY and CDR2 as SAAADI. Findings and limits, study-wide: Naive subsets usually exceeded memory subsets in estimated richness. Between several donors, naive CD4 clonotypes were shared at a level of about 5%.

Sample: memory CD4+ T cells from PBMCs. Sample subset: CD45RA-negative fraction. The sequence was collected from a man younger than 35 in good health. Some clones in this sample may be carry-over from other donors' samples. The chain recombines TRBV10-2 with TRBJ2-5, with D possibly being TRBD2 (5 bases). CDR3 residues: CASSGRGSAWETQYF. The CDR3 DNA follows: TGCGCCAGCAGTGGCCGGGGATCCGCGTGGGAGACCCAGTACTTC.